A single sample gave rise to the 25 T cell receptor beta chains below, sequenced in a study of vaccination effects on CD4 cells after COVID-19. Assay used: immunoSEQ multiplex PCR; TCRdb lists only in-frame clones, some missing. The sample holds 25,000 to 35,000 clones, around 70% seen once. These receptors have no known antigen. Cells that had been cultured for 10 days were the source of isolated CD4+ T cells. Of the BNT162b2 and mRNA-1273 vaccines, participants received two doses of one or the other. The specimen comprised CD4+ T cells from PBMCs cultured without peptide, sampled after COVID-19 vaccination. These receptors were collected from a human donor who received a COVID-19 vaccine.

Only one count was recorded for this clone. V gene TRBV28 combines with J gene TRBJ2-7, with D maybe TRBD1 (5 bases). The germline V gene has CDR1 MDHEN and CDR2 SYDVKM. V was trimmed by 3 bases and J by 0 bases, leaving 12 bases between them. The CDR3 has 15 residues. The CDR3 DNA sequence: TGTGCCAGCAGTTTTCCAGACAGTGACTCCTACGAGCAGTACTTC. Residues: CASSFPDSDSYEQYF.

This clone was observed a handful of times. The rearrangement links TRBV6-2 or TRBV6-3 to TRBJ1-5; 11 bases are shared with TRBD1. V lost 4 bases, J lost 7 bases, and 3 bases stayed unmatched. Germline assignment: CDR1 MNHEY and CDR2 SVGEGT. The CDR3 runs 14 residues. The CDR3 nucleotides are TGTGCCAGCAGTTGGACAGGGGGCAGACAGCCCCAGCATTTT. Translation: CASSWTGGRQPQHF.

This clone was counted between two and nine times. V and J are TRBV18 and TRBJ2-1; D gene uncertain. CDR1 and CDR2 from the germline V gene are KGHSH and LQKENI. The CDR3 length is 13 residues. V shed 4 bases and J shed 7 bases, with 11 bases lying between them. The CDR3 DNA is TGTGCCAGCTCACTCCGACTGCGGAATGAGCAGTTCTTC. This encodes CASSLRLRNEQFF. The full variable domain, with the rest looked up from reference TRBV18 and TRBJ2-1, is NAGVMQNPRHLVRRRGQEARLRCSPMKGHSHVYWYRQLPEEGLKFMVYLQKENIIDESGMPKERFSAEFPKEGPSILRIQQVVRGDSAAYFCASSLRLRNEQFFGPGTRLTVL.

This clone was detected once. The rearrangement links TRBV19 to TRBJ1-6, with D possibly TRBD1 on 6 matching bases. This CDR3 spans 16 amino acids. Germline loops: CDR1 LNHDA, CDR2 SQIVND (reference sequence). Between the trimmed V and J ends, which lost 1 base and 8 bases, there was a span of 15 bases. The CDR3 here is CASSIGRTVQHSPLHF. The CDR3 coding sequence is TGTGCCAGTAGTATAGGCCGGACAGTTCAACATTCACCCCTCCACTTT.

This chain uses TRBV5-1 with TRBJ1-4, with a tentative D call TRBD1 (5 bases). Germline-derived CDR1 and CDR2 are SGHRS and YFSETQ. V was pared by 0 bases and J by 2 bases, with 5 bases between. CDR3 length: 14 amino acids. CDR3 loop: CASSLAGTNEKLFF. CDR3 DNA: TGCGCCAGCAGCTTGGCAGGGACTAATGAAAAACTGTTTTTT.

The chain has TRBV6-5 and TRBJ2-7; TRBD2 matches at 8 bases. The CDR3 is 15 amino acids. Trimming removed 7 bases from V and 0 bases from J; junction bases left unmatched: 8. Looked up from germline, CDR1 is MNHEY and CDR2 is SVGAGI. CDR3 residues: CASIRVAGNSYEQYF. Here the CDR3 DNA reads TGTGCCAGCATTCGGGTAGCGGGGAACTCCTACGAGCAGTACTTC.

The rearrangement links TRBV10-3 to TRBJ2-7; 8 positions match TRBD2. This CDR3 spans 14 amino acids. After removal of 9 bases from V and 5 bases from J, the junction contained 12 bases not matched to a gene. CDR1 and CDR2 from the germline V gene are ENHRY and SYGVKD. CDR3 sequence: CAIGPGTRIHEQYF. CDR3 nucleotide sequence: TGTGCCATAGGGCCCGGGACTAGGATCCACGAGCAGTACTTC.

The chain recombines TRBV5-4 with TRBJ2-5, with D uncertain. Germline CDR1 reads SGHNT; CDR2 reads YYREEE (reference sequence). Trimming shortened V by 4 bases and J by 3 bases, and 7 bases separated the two germline ends. There are 12 residues in the CDR3. The CDR3 loop reads CASSLSEETQYF. In DNA form, the CDR3 reads TGTGCCAGCAGCCTTAGTGAAGAGACCCAGTACTTC.

The chain carries TRBV29-1 and TRBJ2-5, with 8 bases matching TRBD1. V lost 6 bases, J lost 6 bases, and 9 bases stayed unmatched. Germline assignment: CDR1 SQVTM and CDR2 ANQGSEA. The CDR3 spans 13 residues. This chain's CDR3 is CSVRTGNEQTQYF. The DNA for the CDR3 is TGCAGCGTACGGACAGGGAACGAGCAGACCCAGTACTTC.

The rearrangement uses TRBV6-2 or TRBV6-3 and TRBJ2-3; the D is unclear. The CDR3 is 13 amino acids. From germline, CDR1 is MNHEY and CDR2 SVGEGT. V dropped 1 base and J dropped 4 bases, with 6 bases sitting between them. Here the CDR3 DNA reads TGTGCCAGCAGTTACTTCAATCCAGATACGCAGTATTTT. Its protein is CASSYFNPDTQYF.

The chain recombines TRBV27 with TRBJ1-5; TRBD1 matches 8 bases. Germline V lookup: CDR1 MNHEY, CDR2 SMNVEV (reference sequence). CDR3 length: 14 residues. V dropped 3 bases and J dropped 5; count of bases not matched to a gene: 3. CDR3 in DNA: TGTGCCAGCAGTTTGGACAGGGCCCATCAGCCCCAGCATTTT. Its protein is CASSLDRAHQPQHF.

This chain joins TRBV11-2 and TRBJ1-1; 8 bases line up with TRBD1. This CDR3 is 18 amino acids long. Germline CDR1 reads SGHAT; CDR2 reads FQNNGV. Losses at the gene ends were 7 bases for V and 0 bases for J; bases not matched to a gene: 16. Here the CDR3 reads CASTPLKLQGAMNTEAFF. The CDR3, as DNA: TGTGCCAGCACCCCGTTGAAGCTTCAGGGGGCAATGAACACTGAAGCTTTCTTT.

The V call is TRBV6-2 or TRBV6-3, the J call TRBJ1-5, with no clear D. CDR1 is MNHEY and CDR2 is SVGEGT in the germline V gene. V was trimmed by 5 bases and J by 4 bases, leaving 12 bases between them. The CDR3 is 14 amino acids. CDR3 bases: TGTGCCAGCAGTCACCCGCTTAGGAATCAGCCCCAGCATTTT. Translation gives CASSHPLRNQPQHF.

The chain links TRBV4-2 to TRBJ1-1, with 7 bases fitting TRBD1. Germline CDR1 reads LGHNA; CDR2 reads YNFKEQ. Trimming cost V 3 bases and J 1 base; bases outside gene matches: 8. The CDR3 sequence is 16 residues long. This chain's CDR3 is CASSQVSRTGNTEAFF. Here the CDR3 DNA reads TGTGCCAGCAGCCAGGTGTCCCGGACAGGGAACACTGAAGCTTTCTTT.

This clone was seen only a few times. This chain connects TRBV20-1 to TRBJ2-5; 8 bases are a match to TRBD2. CDR1 is DFQATT, CDR2 SNEGSKA, per germline (reference sequence). This CDR3 has 14 amino acids. V was pared by 3 bases and J by 5 bases, with 8 bases of the junction left unmatched. CDR3 amino acids: CSASPGGPRETQYF. CDR3 sequence (DNA): TGCAGTGCTAGTCCGGGAGGGCCCCGCGAGACCCAGTACTTC.

This chain uses TRBV7-3 with TRBJ2-1, with 11 nucleotides matching TRBD2. The germline gives CDR1 SGHTA, CDR2 FQGTGA. J lost 7 bases, V lost 2 bases, and 4 bases had no gene match. This CDR3 is built from 15 residues. The chain's CDR3 is CASSLGASGGNEQFF. The DNA for the CDR3 is TGTGCCAGCAGCTTAGGTGCTAGCGGGGGGAATGAGCAGTTCTTC.

In this sample, this clone turned up once. The chain combines TRBV5-6 with TRBJ2-1; D may match TRBD1 or TRBD2 (5 bases each). Per the germline V gene, CDR1 is SGHDT and CDR2 is YYEEEE. The CDR3 sequence is 18 residues long. Trimming took 2 bases from V and 8 from J, leaving 26 bases between them. The CDR3 DNA reads TGTGCCAGCAGCTTCTCCCTAGACGGCAGGGAGAATAATGATGAGCAGTTCTTC. It translates to CASSFSLDGRENNDEQFF. The whole variable domain, remainder taken from reference TRBV5-6 and TRBJ2-1, is DAGVTQSPTHLIKTRGQQVTLRCSPKSGHDTVSWYQQALGQGPQFIFQYYEEEERQRGNFPDRFSGHQFPNYSSELNVNALLLGDSALYLCASSFSLDGRENNDEQFFGPGTRLTVL.

The chain uses TRBV20-1 and TRBJ2-5; D is unclear. This CDR3 contains 11 residues. From germline, CDR1 is DFQATT and CDR2 SNEGSKA (reference sequence). V shed 7 bases and J shed 11 bases, with 17 bases lying between them. The CDR3 sequence is CSVFGSDKQYF. The CDR3 DNA is TGCAGTGTGTTTGGTTCCGACAAGCAGTACTTC.

The chain is built from TRBV28 and TRBJ1-5, with TRBD1 as a possible D gene (6 bases). This CDR3 spans 15 amino acids. V was shortened by 3 bases and J by 2 bases, with 11 bases between the two germline ends. CDR1 and CDR2 from the germline V gene are MDHEN and SYDVKM. CDR3 amino acids: CASSFSGTRNQPQHF. The CDR3 region has the DNA TGTGCCAGCAGTTTTTCAGGGACACGCAATCAGCCCCAGCATTTT.

The chain combines TRBV7-2 with TRBJ1-1, with D possibly TRBD1 on 5 matching bases. Trimming took off 5 bases at V and 3 bases at J, with 16 bases between the two ends. The CDR3 is 15 residues long. Germline-derived CDR1 and CDR2 are SGHTA and FQGNSA. The DNA of the CDR3 is TGTGCCAGCAGCCCGCGGGGACTGGGGGACACTGAAGCTTTCTTT. Its translation: CASSPRGLGDTEAFF.

The chain employs TRBV7-2 and TRBJ2-7, with TRBD2 matching 11 bases. Trimming cost V 4 bases and J 2 bases; bases outside gene matches: 4. Germline lookup yields CDR1 SGHTA and CDR2 FQGNSA. This CDR3 is built from 15 residues. The CDR3, as DNA: TGTGCCAGCAGCTCCACTAGCGGGGGACCCTACGAGCAGTACTTC. This sequence encodes CASSSTSGGPYEQYF.

As to this clone: Since the CDR3 does not end with the conserved phenylalanine or tryptophan, this likely comes from a read error. V gene TRBV7-9 combines with J gene TRBJ1-6, with unresolved D. Germline CDR1 SEHNR, CDR2 FQNEAQ (reference sequence). The CDR3 contains 12 residues. The V end was cut by 1 base, the J end by 14 bases, with 9 bases between. The CDR3 DNA reads TGTGCCAGCAGCTTAGGGGCCTCATCCCTCCACCTT. This translates into CASSLGASSLHL.

The V and J genes are TRBV4-1 and TRBJ2-4; no clear D gene. The CDR3 has 13 amino acids. CDR1 is MGHRA, CDR2 YSYEKL, per germline. V shed 1 base and J shed 3 bases, with 4 bases lying between them. The CDR3 sequence is CASSQGDKNIQYF. CDR3 nucleotide sequence: TGCGCCAGCAGCCAAGGGGACAAAAACATTCAGTACTTC.

The gene calls are TRBV12-5 and TRBJ1-2, with D possibly being TRBD1 (5 bases). V lost 0 bases and J lost 4, with 15 bases in between. The CDR3 has 16 residues. Germline V gene lookup returns CDR1 LGHNT and CDR2 FRNRAP. CDR3 nucleotides: TGTGCTAGTGGTTTGGTATTGGGGCAGGGTATCTATGGCTACACCTTC. Translating it yields CASGLVLGQGIYGYTF.

This clone was seen more than once but under ten times. The chain carries TRBV6-2 or TRBV6-3 and TRBJ1-5, with TRBD1 as a possible D gene (5 bases). The V and J ends lost 2 bases and 5 bases respectively, with 13 bases between them. This CDR3 is 15 amino acids long. The germline V gene has CDR1 MNHEY and CDR2 SVGEGT. CDR3 amino acids: CASSYRGRGDQPQHF. The CDR3, as DNA: TGTGCCAGCAGTTACAGGGGCCGGGGGGATCAGCCCCAGCATTTT.